This T cell receptor beta chain was recorded in a study of CD8 T cells in Susac syndrome. Germline-derived CDR1 and CDR2 are DFQATT and SNEGSKA (reference sequence). Trimming took 2 bases from V and 1 from J; bases not matched to a gene: 13. The CDR3 consists of 17 residues. It was with random hexamers that roughly 0.5 to 1 ug RNA was reverse transcribed. TCRdb used MiXCR to reprocess the immunoSEQ multiplex PCR reads, holding one entry per CDR3 protein. The table has 100,000 to 150,000 distinct CDR3 sequences, just under 95% seen once. This clonotype was seen a single time. The clonotype originates from a human donor with Susac syndrome. The chain combines TRBV20-1 with TRBJ2-5, with TRBD2 matching 7 bases. Sequencing used CD8+ T cells from PBMCs. In nucleotides, the CDR3 is TGCAGTGCTAGAATGTGGGCGTCGGGGGGACTCCAAGAGACCCAGTACTTC. It codes for CSARMWASGGLQETQYF.